The T cell receptor (beta chain) described here comes from a study of cytomegalovirus exposure and HLA in healthy donors. Study-level background: Earlier work reported some 110 million unique TCR beta sequences from about 170 million T cells.

A remark on this clone: The antigen remains undetermined. At one end the junction does not follow the germline gene, possibly because of a read error. Additional DNA sequences in this sample encode the identical CDR3.

The CDR3 length is 17 residues. The germline gives CDR1 LGHNT, CDR2 FRNRAP. Primers: 60 Vbeta forward and 13 Jbeta reverse. Some clones are missing from TCRdb's copy, which holds only in-frame ones; the method was immunoSEQ multiplex PCR. The record lists about 110,000 clones, of which the ten most abundant hold around 7%. Study-wide findings and caveats: Researchers reported from a later analysis that most CMV-associated TCR beta chains appeared HLA-restricted. The investigators catalogued 150 to 200 TCR beta chains as cytomegalovirus-associated. Rare TCR sequences predominated, though certain public TCRs were found in many donors.

This clonotype was sampled from a man between 35 and 55 years old in good health and CMV-seropositive. The sequenced material came from PBMCs. V and J are TRBV12-5 and TRBJ2-2; 7 positions agree with TRBD1. The CDR3 DNA follows: TGTGCCAGTGGTTTGTCCCCAAGTGGGACAGACACCGGGGAGCTGTTTTTT. Translating it yields CASGLSPSGTDTGELFF.